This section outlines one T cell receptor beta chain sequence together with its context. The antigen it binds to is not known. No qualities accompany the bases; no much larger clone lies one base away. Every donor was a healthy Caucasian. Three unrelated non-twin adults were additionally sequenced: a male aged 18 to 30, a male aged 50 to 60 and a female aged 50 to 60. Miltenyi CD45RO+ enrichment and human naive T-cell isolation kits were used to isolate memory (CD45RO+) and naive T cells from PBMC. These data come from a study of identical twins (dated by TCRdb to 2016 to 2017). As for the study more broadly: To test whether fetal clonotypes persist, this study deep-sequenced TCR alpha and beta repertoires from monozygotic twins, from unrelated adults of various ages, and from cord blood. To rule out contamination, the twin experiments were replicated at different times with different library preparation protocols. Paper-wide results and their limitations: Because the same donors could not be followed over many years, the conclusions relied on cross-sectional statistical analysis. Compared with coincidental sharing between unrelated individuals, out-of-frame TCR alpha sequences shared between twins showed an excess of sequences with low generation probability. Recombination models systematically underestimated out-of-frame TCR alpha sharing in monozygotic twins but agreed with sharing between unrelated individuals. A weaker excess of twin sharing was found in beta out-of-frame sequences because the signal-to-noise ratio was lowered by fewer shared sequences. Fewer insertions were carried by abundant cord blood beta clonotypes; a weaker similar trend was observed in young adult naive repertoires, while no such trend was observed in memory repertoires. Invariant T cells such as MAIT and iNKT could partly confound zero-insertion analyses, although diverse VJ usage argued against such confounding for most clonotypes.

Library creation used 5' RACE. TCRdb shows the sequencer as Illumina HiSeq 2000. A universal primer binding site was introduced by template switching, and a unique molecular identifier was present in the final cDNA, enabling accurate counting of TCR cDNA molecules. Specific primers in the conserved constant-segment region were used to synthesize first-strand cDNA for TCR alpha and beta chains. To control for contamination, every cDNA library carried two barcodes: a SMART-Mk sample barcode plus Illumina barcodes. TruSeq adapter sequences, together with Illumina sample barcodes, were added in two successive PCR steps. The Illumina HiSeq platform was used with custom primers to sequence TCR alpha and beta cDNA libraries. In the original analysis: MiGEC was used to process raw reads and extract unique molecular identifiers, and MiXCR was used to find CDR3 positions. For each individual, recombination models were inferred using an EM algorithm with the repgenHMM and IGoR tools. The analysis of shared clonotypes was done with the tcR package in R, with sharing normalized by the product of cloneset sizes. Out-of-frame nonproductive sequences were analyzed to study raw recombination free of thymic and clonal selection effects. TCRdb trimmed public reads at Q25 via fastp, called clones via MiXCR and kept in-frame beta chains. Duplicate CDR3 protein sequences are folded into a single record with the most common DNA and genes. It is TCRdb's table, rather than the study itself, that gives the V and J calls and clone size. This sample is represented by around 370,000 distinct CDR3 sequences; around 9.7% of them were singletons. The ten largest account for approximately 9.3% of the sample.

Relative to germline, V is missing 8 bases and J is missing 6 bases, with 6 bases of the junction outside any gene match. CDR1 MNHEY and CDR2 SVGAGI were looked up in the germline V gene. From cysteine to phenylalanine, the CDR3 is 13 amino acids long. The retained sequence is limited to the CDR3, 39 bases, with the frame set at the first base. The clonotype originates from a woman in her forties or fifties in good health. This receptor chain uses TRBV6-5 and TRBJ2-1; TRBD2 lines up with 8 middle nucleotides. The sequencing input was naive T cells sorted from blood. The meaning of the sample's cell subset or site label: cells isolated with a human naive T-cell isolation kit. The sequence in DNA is TGTGCCAGCCTCGGGAGGGCCCTCAATGAGCAGTTCTTC. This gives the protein CASLGRALNEQFF.